One T cell receptor (beta chain) is described in this entry. Its specificity is unknown. 13 Jbeta primers and 60 Vbeta primers were used for the PCR. The data were produced by immunoSEQ multiplex PCR, yet TCRdb's version contains in-frame clones alone and is incomplete. The sample yields 130,000 to 150,000 clones, more than 75% seen once. The entry originates in a study of cytomegalovirus exposure and HLA in healthy donors. Study results and limitations: The classifier was said to identify cytomegalovirus status with high specificity and sensitivity. Follow-up analysis later connected one missense variant in DCLRE1C with trimming of TCR beta V- and J-genes.

The germline V and J ends were trimmed by 4 bases and 4 bases, with 16 bases remaining between them. The CDR3 contains 15 residues. The germline gives CDR1 SGHTS, CDR2 YDEGEE. V is TRBV5-8 and J is TRBJ2-3, with D tentatively TRBD2 (7 bases). This TCR derives from a female donor in good health and CMV-seronegative. The sequencing input was PBMCs. The CDR3 sequence is CASSPGVGGADTQYF. Here the CDR3 DNA reads TGTGCCAGCAGCCCTGGTGTAGGGGGGGCAGATACGCAGTATTTT.